This TCR beta chain was recorded in a study of shared clonotypes between healthy human individuals. This CDR3 has 13 amino acids. The germline V gene has CDR1 SGHNT and CDR2 YENEEA. Trimming shortened V by 5 bases and J by 7 bases, and 12 bases separated the two germline ends. The repertoire was sequenced with immunoSEQ multiplex PCR; TCRdb's copy has only in-frame clones and lacks some. The table records 450,000 to 600,000 clones, around 79% of them present only once. This TCR was recovered from a woman aged 40 to 50 in good health. Some clones in this sample may be carry-over from other donors' samples. This chain links TRBV11-3 with TRBJ2-1; D not resolved. Source material: PBMCs. The CDR3 bases are TGTGCCAGCAGCATGTCCCGGCTTAATGAGCAGTTCTTC. Translation gives CASSMSRLNEQFF.